Shown below are 6 T cell receptor beta chains from a single sample sequenced in a study of cytomegalovirus exposure and HLA in healthy donors. Profiling relied on immunoSEQ multiplex PCR, and the TCRdb table lists in-frame clones only, not all of them. The sample includes about 110,000 clones, around 85% of them seen just once. The sample consisted of PBMCs. The receptor source for this set is a woman aged 18 to 35 in good health and CMV-seronegative.

This chain connects TRBV4-2 to TRBJ2-7; D ambiguous. The germline V and J ends were trimmed by 0 bases and 6 bases, with 12 bases remaining between them. The CDR3 length is 14 residues. The V gene's germline CDR1 is LGHNA and CDR2 YNFKEQ. CDR3 in amino acids: CASSQDMSEFEQYF. The CDR3 coding sequence is TGTGCCAGCAGCCAAGATATGTCTGAGTTCGAGCAGTACTTC.

A single count supports this clone. The V and J genes are TRBV7-8 and TRBJ1-2, with D possibly TRBD1 on 5 matching bases. Germline assignment: CDR1 SGHVS and CDR2 FQNEAQ. The CDR3 loop spans 13 amino acids. Between the trimmed V and J ends, which lost 5 bases and 6 bases, there was a span of 13 bases. The DNA of the CDR3 is TGTGCCAGCAGCATAGACCCGGGGGATGGCTACACCTTC. Amino acid sequence: CASSIDPGDGYTF. Using reference TRBV7-8 and TRBJ1-2 for the parts outside the CDR3, the full variable domain is GAGVSQSPRYKVAKRGQDVALRCDPISGHVSLFWYQQALGQGPEFLTYFQNEAQLDKSGLPSDRFFAERPEGSVSTLKIQRTQQEDSAVYLCASSIDPGDGYTFGSGTRLTVV.

The gene calls are TRBV9 and TRBJ1-2; D gene uncertain. The ends were cut back, 4 bases at V and 6 bases at J, with 7 bases in the middle. This CDR3 is 11 amino acids long. CDR1 and CDR2 (germline): SGDLS, YYNGEE. The CDR3 DNA reads TGTGCCAGCAGCTCCGGGGATGGCTACACCTTC. This translates into CASSSGDGYTF.

The chain combines TRBV15 with TRBJ2-7, with D tentatively TRBD1 (5 bases). V was shortened by 4 bases and J by 2 bases, with 12 bases between the two germline ends. Germline V gives CDR1 LNHNV, CDR2 YYDKDF (reference sequence). This CDR3 comprises 14 residues. The CDR3 DNA sequence: TGTGCCACCAGCATGACAGCAAACCCCTACGAGCAGTACTTC. Translating it yields CATSMTANPYEQYF. Full variable domain (remainder filled in from reference TRBV15 and TRBJ2-7): DAMVIQNPRYQVTQFGKPVTLSCSQTLNHNVMYWYQQKSSQAPKLLFHYYDKDFNNEADTPDNFQSRRPNTSFCFLDIRSPGLGDTAMYLCATSMTANPYEQYFGPGTRLTVT.

The V gene is TRBV7-3, the J gene TRBJ2-3, with D maybe TRBD1 (6 bases). CDR1 and CDR2 from the germline V gene are SGHTA and FQGTGA. The V end lost 5 bases, the J end lost 6 bases, and 15 bases lay between the germline ends. The CDR3 length is 14 residues. The CDR3, as DNA: TGTGCCAGCAGCCTAAATCCAGGGGTCGATACGCAGTATTTT. This encodes CASSLNPGVDTQYF.

The rearrangement uses TRBV11-2 and TRBJ1-1, with a tentative D call TRBD1 (5 bases). Trimming removed 3 bases from V and 1 base from J, with 9 bases in between. From germline, CDR1 is SGHAT and CDR2 FQNNGV. The CDR3 covers 14 residues. The CDR3 is CASSFRAENTEAFF. The CDR3 DNA follows: TGTGCCAGCAGCTTCAGGGCGGAGAACACTGAAGCTTTCTTT.